A single sample is the source of the 3 T cell receptor beta chains below, sequenced in a study of blood T cell repertoires in COVID-19. Only in-frame clones appear in the TCRdb table, and some are missing; sequencing was by immunoSEQ multiplex PCR. The sample yields 200,000 to 300,000 clones, roughly 90% seen once. The sequenced material came from PBMCs or T cells enriched from blood (not recorded which). These receptors were taken from a woman aged 30 to 39 with acute COVID-19.

The rearrangement uses TRBV9 and TRBJ1-4; TRBD1 agrees at 12 bases. The germline V gene has CDR1 SGDLS and CDR2 YYNGEE. CDR3 size: 17 residues. The ends lost 4 bases at V and 4 bases at J; junction bases unmatched: 8. This chain's CDR3 is CASSLGTGGAGNEKLFF. CDR3 coding DNA: TGTGCCAGCAGCCTCGGGACAGGGGGCGCGGGTAATGAAAAACTGTTTTTT.

The V call is TRBV10-3, the J call TRBJ1-2; D gene uncertain. V dropped 2 bases and J dropped 2 bases, with 3 bases sitting between them. The CDR3 length is 12 residues. The germline gives CDR1 ENHRY, CDR2 SYGVKD. CDR3 sequence: CAISEANYGYTF. CDR3 bases: TGTGCCATCAGTGAGGCGAACTATGGCTACACCTTC.

This chain joins TRBV5-1 and TRBJ1-2; D gene ambiguous. CDR1 is SGHRS and CDR2 is YFSETQ in the germline V gene. The CDR3 contains 15 residues. V lost 4 bases and J 8 bases, leaving 21 bases between the germline ends. The CDR3 protein is CASSPEPGQSSGYTF. For the CDR3, the DNA is TGCGCCAGCAGCCCGGAGCCCGGCCAGAGTTCAGGCTACACCTTC.